This T cell receptor (beta chain) was sequenced in a study of immune characterization of retroperitoneal liposarcoma. Using its own MiXCR run on the PCR reads, TCRdb lists one record per CDR3 protein. The repertoire includes 1,000 to 1,500 distinct CDR3 sequences, 35% to 50% of them detected once, and more than 40% sits in the top ten. The CDR3 has 14 residues. By proportion, this clonotype is medium-sized. The origin of this receptor is a male donor with retroperitoneal liposarcoma. The specimen sequenced was tumor tissue. The rearrangement joins TRBV12-3 or TRBV12-4 to TRBJ2-1; the D gene is possibly TRBD2 (6 bases). The last part of the DNA fits TRBJ2-4 better; the J call may be wrong. The CDR3 nucleotides read TGTGCCAGCAGTCCCCGCGGGGCTTCTAACATTCAGTACTTC. It yields the protein CASSPRGASNIQYF.